The TCR beta chain described here comes from a study of T cell clonotyping in hematopoietic cell transplantation listed by TCRdb under 2021. Describing the broader study: In the study, 135 blood samples were gathered from some 32 consecutive transplant recipients and their related donors. Recruitment of patients was conducted between September 2015 and January 2017, and follow-up was continued until late 2020 or death. The investigation overall reported the following: Recipient TCR diversity fell after transplant, with pathologically expanded clonotypes rising progressively from day 30 to day 180. The sample size was limited and the cells went unsorted, which meant the CD4 and CD8 repertoire contributions could not be told apart. Just a small fraction of recipient repertoires overlapped with donor repertoires, and more than 95% appeared de novo at the given depth. Broader posttransplant TCR repertoire diversity was predicted by donor and pretransplant recipient Inverse Simpson Index values.

The CDR3 runs 15 amino acids, cysteine and phenylalanine included. CDR3 DNA only is kept here, 45 bases in frame from base 1. A distance of 9 bases separates the germline ends of V and J, which lose 0 bases and 0 bases respectively. CDR1 and CDR2 (LGHNA, YNFKEQ) derive from the germline V gene. With the immunoSEQ assay, which is a bias-controlled multiplex PCR relying on V- and J-specific primers, TCR beta CDR3 regions were amplified from genomic DNA. In a second PCR step, the CDR3 amplicons were tagged with a proprietary barcode plus Illumina adapter sequences. An Illumina MiSeq instrument was used to sequence the CDR3 libraries. In the authors' own workflow: immunoSEQ Analyzer 3.0 was used for export and quality control, with R Bioconductor and Immunarch used for downstream analyses. Only productive rearrangements in the normalized downsampled data set went into calculating the repertoire metrics. In the normalized cohort, a clonotype counted as pathologically expanded if the clonotype was larger than 5 templates. Repertoire diversity was measured with the Inverse Simpson Index. CMV-specificity analyses were carried out on the non-normalized data set to capture all clonotypes. Sourced from immuneACCESS, this table was stored by TCRdb with only in-frame sequences that have V and J called. A share of the clones is absent; for the studies checked, an unresolved V gene accounts for under half, and the remainder has no known explanation. That table is the source of V, J and clone size, and D and trimming were worked out from the DNA. The sample records over a thousand clones, around 64% of which are singletons. The top ten hold more than 25% of the sample.

Turning to this clone: The specificity of this receptor is unknown. No base quality values were provided; no much bigger clone lies one nucleotide off.

The sample's time point label, in plain terms: 100 days after allo-HCT. Recipient blood was collected about 28 days before transplant and at days 30, 100 and 180 after transplant. Nuclei Lysis Solution was used to extract genomic DNA from fresh or cryopreserved unfractionated peripheral blood mononuclear cells. The TCR sequence derives from a female patient over 55 who had an allogeneic stem cell transplant, so the T cells may come from the graft donor. Some clones in this sample may be carry-over from other donors' samples. The rearrangement joined TRBV4-2 to TRBJ2-7, with the identity of the D gene unclear. The sample in question was peripheral blood mononuclear cells, obtained 100 days after allogeneic stem cell transplant. The CDR3 corresponds to CASSQEEVLSYEQYF. The DNA is as follows: TGTGCCAGCAGCCAAGAAGAAGTTCTCTCCTACGAGCAGTACTTC.